Each of the 7 T cell receptor beta chains below was sequenced from the same sample in a study of blood T cell repertoires in COVID-19. Libraries were prepared by immunoSEQ multiplex PCR; TCRdb keeps only in-frame clonotypes and omits some of them. The data hold over 450,000 clones, with about 88% observed a single time. Source material: peripheral blood. All receptors derive from a woman between 45 and 60 years old with COVID-19, enrolled during active disease.

V and J are TRBV18 and TRBJ1-1; 8 bases fit TRBD1. Germline V gene data show CDR1 as KGHSH and CDR2 as LQKENI. V trimming: 3 bases; J trimming: 10 bases; junction bases outside the gene matches: 4. This CDR3 comprises 12 residues. The CDR3 protein is CASSPLQGGAFF. The CDR3 DNA sequence: TGTGCCAGCTCACCTCTACAGGGGGGAGCTTTCTTT.

This clone was counted only a few times. The V and J genes are TRBV12-3 or TRBV12-4 and TRBJ2-1; D is undetermined. The CDR3 is made up of 12 amino acids. V was clipped by 3 bases and J by 9 bases, with 9 bases between them. In DNA, the CDR3 is TGTGCCAGCAGTTTCTACCTTAGTGAGCAGTTCTTC. Translated, it gives CASSFYLSEQFF.

This chain connects TRBV9 to TRBJ2-7; tentative D call: TRBD1 (6 bases). The length of the CDR3 is 15 residues. The germline CDR1 and CDR2 sequences are SGDLS and YYNGEE. Trimming shortened V by 2 bases and J by 0 bases, and 12 bases separated the two germline ends. The CDR3 sequence is CASSVGAGDSYEQYF. CDR3 DNA: TGTGCCAGCAGCGTGGGGGCAGGCGACTCCTACGAGCAGTACTTC.

The J gene is TRBJ2-1, the V gene TRBV4-1; 13 bases fit TRBD2. CDR1 is MGHRA, CDR2 YSYEKL, per germline. The CDR3 sequence is 17 residues long. J was trimmed by 1 base and V by 2 bases; bases with no gene match: 2. CDR3 loop: CASSQTSGGASYNEQFF. In nucleotides, the CDR3 is TGCGCCAGCAGCCAAACTAGCGGGGGGGCGTCCTACAATGAGCAGTTCTTC.

J is TRBJ1-1 and V is TRBV6-6; the match to TRBD1 covers 8 bases. Germline V gives CDR1 MNHNY, CDR2 SVGAGI (reference sequence). The V gene end was trimmed by 6 bases and the J gene end by 0 bases; junction bases not matched to a gene: 3. The CDR3 is 14 amino acids. In DNA, the CDR3 is TGTGCCAGCAGCCTGACAGGGGTGAACACTGAAGCTTTCTTT. It codes for CASSLTGVNTEAFF.

This clone has at least ten counts. The chain employs TRBV9 and TRBJ2-3; possibly TRBD2 for D (6 bases). V gave up 4 bases and J gave up 4 bases, with 19 bases separating them. Germline V CDR1 and CDR2: SGDLS, YYNGEE. CDR3 length equals 16 residues. The CDR3 loop reads CASSPPGGERADTQYF. CDR3 bases: TGTGCCAGCAGCCCCCCCGGGGGAGAGCGTGCAGATACGCAGTATTTT.

This sequence joins TRBV5-1 and TRBJ1-1; D gene unclear. CDR1 and CDR2 from the germline V gene are SGHRS and YFSETQ. V lost 4 bases and J 3 bases, leaving 10 bases between the germline ends. The CDR3 loop spans 13 amino acids. The CDR3 region is CASSTAGYTEAFF. CDR3 coding DNA: TGCGCCAGCAGCACTGCTGGTTACACTGAAGCTTTCTTT.